These 4 T cell receptor beta chains share one sample of origin, sequenced in a study of beta chain features in type 1 diabetes. General observations from the study: Shortening that was moderate but significant affected the TCRB CDR3s of Type 1 diabetes patients in all four CD4+ subsets.

Since all of the isolated RNA was reverse transcribed, expressed TCRB transcripts were what got sequenced. TCRdb's copy holds only in-frame clones and misses some; the assay was immunoSEQ multiplex PCR. The table includes some 350,000 clones, around a tenth detected once. The antigens these receptors bind are not known. Sequencing input: central memory CD4+ T cells from blood. The receptor set was obtained from a man aged 25-45 years with type 1 diabetes.

This clone was seen only a few times. The chain has TRBV11-2 and TRBJ2-6; D unresolved. Trimming pared 3 bases from V and 5 bases from J, leaving 11 bases between. This CDR3 comprises 15 residues. Germline lookup yields CDR1 SGHAT and CDR2 FQNNGV. The CDR3 DNA is TGTGCCAGCAGCTTTTCTTATGTACGGGCCAACGTCCTGACTTTC. Translated, it gives CASSFSYVRANVLTF. Complete variable domain (other parts from reference TRBV11-2 and TRBJ2-6): EAGVAQSPRYKIIEKRQSVAFWCNPISGHATLYWYQQILGQGPKLLIQFQNNGVVDDSQLPKDRFSAERLKGVDSTLKIQPAKLEDSAVYLCASSFSYVRANVLTFGAGSRLTVL.

The V gene is TRBV5-1, the J gene TRBJ2-2; tentative D call: TRBD1 (5 bases). V was pared by 2 bases and J by 1 base, with 9 bases between. The CDR3 contains 15 residues. Germline V gene lookup returns CDR1 SGHRS and CDR2 YFSETQ. CDR3 bases: TGCGCCAGCAGCTTTCGGCAGGGGAACACCGGGGAGCTGTTTTTT. Its protein is CASSFRQGNTGELFF.

This clone showed up just a few times. Sequence at one end of the junction differs from germline and may be a read error. This rearrangement joins TRBV28 to TRBJ1-1; D might be TRBD1 (5 bases). Germline CDR1 and CDR2: MDHEN and SYDVKM. The CDR3 is made up of 13 amino acids. The CDR3 DNA is TGTGCCAGCAGCTACGTGGGGGGTACCCCCGCCTTTTTT. Its translation: CASSYVGGTPAFF.

The rearrangement joins TRBV28 to TRBJ2-7; 8 bases fit TRBD2. Trimming at V came to 4 bases and at J to 4 bases, leaving 9 bases not matched to a gene. The CDR3 totals 15 residues. Germline V gene sequence: CDR1 MDHEN, CDR2 SYDVKM. The CDR3 region is CASSSPAGALYEQYF. The CDR3 bases are TGTGCCAGCAGTTCTCCAGCGGGAGCTCTTTACGAGCAGTACTTC.